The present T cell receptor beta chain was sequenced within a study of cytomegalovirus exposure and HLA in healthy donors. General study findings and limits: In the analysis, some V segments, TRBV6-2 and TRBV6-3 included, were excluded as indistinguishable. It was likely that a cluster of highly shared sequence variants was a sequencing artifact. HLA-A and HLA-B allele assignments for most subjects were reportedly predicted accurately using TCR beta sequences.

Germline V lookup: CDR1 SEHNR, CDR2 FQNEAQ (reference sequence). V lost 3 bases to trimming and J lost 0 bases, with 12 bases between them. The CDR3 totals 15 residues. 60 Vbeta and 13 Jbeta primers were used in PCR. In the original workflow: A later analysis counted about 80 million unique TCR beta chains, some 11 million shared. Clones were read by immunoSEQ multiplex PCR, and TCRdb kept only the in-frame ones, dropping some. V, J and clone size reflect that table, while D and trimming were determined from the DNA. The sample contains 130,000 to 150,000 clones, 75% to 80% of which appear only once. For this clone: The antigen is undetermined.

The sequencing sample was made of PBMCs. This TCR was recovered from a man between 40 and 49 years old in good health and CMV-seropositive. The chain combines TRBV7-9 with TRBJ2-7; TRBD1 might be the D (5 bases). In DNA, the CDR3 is TGTGCCAGCAGCTTTCAGGGATCGAGCTCCTACGAGCAGTACTTC. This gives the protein CASSFQGSSSYEQYF.